The rows below give T cell receptor beta chains drawn from one sample of a study of cytomegalovirus exposure and HLA in healthy donors. Using immunoSEQ multiplex PCR, the repertoire was profiled, and TCRdb retains in-frame clones only, with some absent. The sample lists some 150,000 clones; roughly four fifths were seen once. The sequenced sample consisted of PBMCs. These receptors came from a woman in her forties or fifties in good health and CMV-seronegative. The CDR3 runs from the conserved cysteine through the conserved F or W. D genes are given only for firm matches. A row's size may be missing; if present it is once, few, many or a size class.

TRBV7-2,.,TRBJ1-5,.,CASSLVTALSNQPQHF,TGTGCCAGCAGCTTGGTTACAGCCCTAAGCAATCAGCCCCAGCATTTT
TRBV29-1,.,TRBJ2-7,TRBD1,CSAGQGVREQYF,TGCAGCGCGGGACAGGGGGTCCGAGAGCAGTACTTC
TRBV18,few,TRBJ1-1,.,CASSLTLYTEAFF,TGTGCCAGCTCGCTTACGCTATACACTGAAGCTTTCTTT
TRBV9,.,TRBJ2-2,TRBD1,CASSVGNARGSAPNTGELFF,TGTGCCAGCAGCGTAGGTAATGCCAGGGGGAGCGCACCGAACACCGGGGAGCTGTTTTTT
TRBV7-2,.,TRBJ2-3,.,CASSSLRGTQYF,TGTGCCAGCAGCTCCCTACGCGGTACGCAGTATTTT
TRBV19,.,TRBJ1-5,TRBD1,CASSRSPGQGSGMGQPQHF,TGTGCCAGTAGCAGAAGTCCGGGACAGGGGAGCGGGATGGGTCAGCCCCAGCATTTT
TRBV27,.,TRBJ2-3,.,CASSATPRTDTQYF,TGTGCCAGCAGTGCGACACCGCGCACAGATACGCAGTATTTT
TRBV6-5,.,TRBJ1-1,.,CASSYGQGVNTEAFF,TGTGCCAGCAGTTACGGGCAAGGGGTGAACACTGAAGCTTTCTTT
TRBV21-1,few,TRBJ1-1,.,CASSKPHVGGNTEAFF,TGTGCCAGCAGCAAGCCCCACGTCGGGGGGAACACTGAAGCTTTCTTT
TRBV7-8,few,TRBJ2-7,TRBD2,CASSLVGLAGASEQYF,TGTGCCAGCAGCTTAGTGGGACTAGCGGGAGCGAGCGAGCAGTACTTC
TRBV19,.,TRBJ1-5,.,CASRAWVDQPQHF,TGTGCCAGCAGGGCGTGGGTCGATCAGCCCCAGCATTTT
TRBV30,.,TRBJ1-4,TRBD1,CAWSRDRASEKLFF,TGTGCCTGGAGTAGGGACAGGGCGAGCGAAAAACTGTTTTTT
TRBV11-2,.,TRBJ1-6,.,CASSPRGTYNSPLHF,TGTGCCAGCAGCCCTAGGGGGACGTATAATTCACCCCTCCACTTT
TRBV4-1,.,TRBJ2-2,.,CASSQDQGREAGELFF,TGCGCCAGCAGCCAAGATCAAGGCAGGGAGGCCGGGGAGCTGTTTTTT
TRBV7-2,.,TRBJ1-2,.,CASSLGQGLNYGYTF,TGTGCCAGCAGCTTAGGGCAGGGCCTTAACTATGGCTACACCTTC
TRBV11-2,.,TRBJ2-7,.,CASSVSYEQYF,TGTGCCAGTAGCGTATCCTACGAGCAGTACTTC
TRBV19,.,TRBJ2-1,TRBD2,CASSLSGRSNEQFF,TGTGCCAGTAGTCTGAGCGGGAGGTCGAATGAGCAGTTCTTC
TRBV9,.,TRBJ2-5,TRBD2,CASSLWGGEETQYF,TGTGCCAGCAGCTTGTGGGGGGGAGAAGAGACCCAGTACTTC
TRBV4-1,.,TRBJ1-3,TRBD1,CASSQGQSSGNTIYF,TGCGCCAGCAGCCAGGGACAGTCCTCTGGAAACACCATATATTTT
TRBV7-9,.,TRBJ2-2,TRBD2,CSSSSSGRGNTGELFF,TGTTCCAGCAGCTCTAGCGGGAGGGGAAACACCGGGGAGCTGTTTTTT
TRBV2,.,TRBJ2-3,TRBD1,CASRETGGNTQYF,TGTGCCAGCAGAGAGACAGGGGGAAATACGCAGTATTTT
TRBV13,.,TRBJ2-5,.,CASSSIRGAEETQYF,TGTGCCAGCAGCTCGATCCGGGGGGCGGAAGAGACCCAGTACTTC
TRBV5-1,once,TRBJ2-2,TRBD2,CASSLDSGPHGELFF,TGCGCCAGCAGCTTAGATAGCGGGCCCCACGGGGAGCTGTTTTTT
TRBV7-8,.,TRBJ1-6,TRBD1,CASSPGGHLVPLHF,TGTGCCAGCAGCCCAGGGGGCCATCTCGTACCCCTCCACTTT
TRBV28,.,TRBJ1-2,TRBD1,CASSPSRDRFGYTF,TGTGCCAGCAGCCCGAGCCGGGACAGGTTTGGCTACACCTTC
TRBV7-2,.,TRBJ2-2,TRBD2,CASSPGGFGTGELFF,TGTGCCAGCAGCCCGGGGGGTTTTGGAACCGGGGAGCTGTTTTTT
TRBV6-1,.,TRBJ2-7,.,CASRGKQGWNEQYF,TGTGCCAGCAGGGGCAAACAGGGTTGGAACGAGCAGTACTTC
TRBV5-4,.,TRBJ1-6,TRBD1,CASAPGTGNNSPLHF,TGTGCCAGCGCTCCCGGGACAGGAAATAATTCACCCCTCCACTTT
TRBV6-6,.,TRBJ1-1,.,CASQPQENTEAFF,TGTGCCAGCCAACCACAGGAGAACACTGAAGCTTTCTTT
TRBV30,once,TRBJ2-1,TRBD2,CASSGRGGGEQFF,TGTGCCTCTAGCGGGAGGGGCGGGGGTGAGCAGTTCTTC
TRBV9,.,TRBJ2-5,TRBD1,CASSVGGQQETQYF,TGTGCCAGCAGCGTAGGGGGACAGCAAGAGACCCAGTACTTC
TRBV5-4,.,TRBJ1-2,TRBD1,CASSLAGQGAGPAYGYTF,TGTGCCAGCAGCTTGGCCGGACAGGGGGCAGGTCCTGCCTATGGCTACACCTTC
TRBV7-6,.,TRBJ2-1,TRBD2,CASSLTAGPYNEQFF,TGTGCCAGCAGCTTAACAGCGGGACCCTACAATGAGCAGTTCTTC
TRBV7-9,.,TRBJ2-7,.,CASSSRITGIGEQYF,TGTGCCAGCAGCTCCCGCATCACAGGTATCGGAGAGCAGTACTTC
TRBV28,.,TRBJ1-5,.,CASSLFGLIAQPQHF,TGTGCCAGCAGTTTATTTGGACTCATCGCCCAGCCCCAGCATTTT
TRBV4-3,.,TRBJ2-1,TRBD2,CASSLGDYDNEQFF,TGCGCCAGCAGCCTTGGGGACTATGACAATGAGCAGTTCTTC
TRBV11-3,.,TRBJ2-1,TRBD2,CASSLKLGTSGGNEQFF,TGTGCCAGCAGCTTAAAGCTAGGGACTAGCGGGGGCAATGAGCAGTTCTTC
TRBV14,.,TRBJ1-1,.,CASSQFGLNTEAFF,TGTGCCAGCAGCCAGTTTGGGCTGAACACTGAAGCTTTCTTT
TRBV4-3,.,TRBJ2-3,TRBD2,CASSQVAGGPDTQYF,TGCGCCAGCAGCCAAGTAGCGGGGGGGCCAGATACGCAGTATTTT
TRBV5-6,.,TRBJ2-2,.,CASSWGLSNTGELFF,TGTGCCAGCAGCTGGGGACTGTCGAACACCGGGGAGCTGTTTTTT
TRBV19,.,TRBJ1-1,TRBD1,CASSITYRGRHTEAFF,TGTGCCAGTAGTATAACTTACAGGGGACGACACACTGAAGCTTTCTTT
TRBV7-2,.,TRBJ2-5,TRBD2,CASSSTASGGWETQYF,TGTGCCAGCAGCTCGACGGCTAGCGGGGGTTGGGAGACCCAGTACTTC
TRBV6-1,few,TRBJ2-3,TRBD1,CASSQGALDTQYF,TGTGCCAGCAGCCAGGGGGCCCTAGATACGCAGTATTTT
TRBV28,.,TRBJ2-5,.,CASSPQTLGAFQTQYF,TGTGCCAGCAGTCCCCAGACTTTGGGAGCGTTTCAGACCCAGTACTTC
TRBV6-5,.,TRBJ1-2,.,CASSYSRQRGYTF,TGTGCCAGCAGTTACTCGAGACAGAGAGGCTACACCTTC
TRBV7-2,.,TRBJ1-5,TRBD1,CASSLEGGDQPQHF,TGTGCCAGCAGCTTAGAAGGGGGCGATCAGCCCCAGCATTTT
TRBV27,.,TRBJ2-7,TRBD2,CASRRTSGVYEQCF,TGTGCCAGCAGGAGGACTAGCGGGGTCTACGAGCAGTGCTTC
TRBV7-9,once,TRBJ2-1,.,CASSFWIGGTYSYNEQFF,TGTGCCAGCAGCTTTTGGATTGGCGGGACCTACTCCTACAATGAGCAGTTCTTC
TRBV7-3,.,TRBJ1-2,.,CASSLRGGDTDGYTF,TGTGCCAGCAGCTTACGGGGGGGGGACACAGATGGCTACACCTTC
TRBV6-5,.,TRBJ1-1,TRBD1,CASSRPGQLNTEAFF,TGTGCCAGCAGCCGCCCGGGACAGCTAAACACTGAAGCTTTCTTT